Below, 10 T cell receptor beta chains from the same sample are listed, as sequenced in a study of metastatic and nonmetastatic thyroid tumors. Using MiXCR, TCRdb reanalyzed the PCR reads. The sample shows more than 85,000 clones, around 9.1% of them seen only once. Ahead of thyroid surgery, no patient had received treatment of any kind. Sequencing used blood. These receptors originate from a female donor with papillary thyroid cancer or a benign thyroid nodule (not recorded which). Some clones in this sample may be carry-over from other donors' samples.

The chain employs TRBV30 and TRBJ2-1; 8 nucleotides align to TRBD2. The CDR3 covers 15 residues. V was clipped by 0 bases and J by 5 bases; unmatched bases: 6. Germline V CDR1 and CDR2: GTSNPN, SVGIG (reference sequence). The CDR3, as DNA: TGTGCCTGGAGTGTATTAGCGGGAAGCCACAATGAGCAGTTCTTC. This encodes CAWSVLAGSHNEQFF.

This clone has a count of ten or more. This chain connects TRBV18 to TRBJ1-5; 8 bases line up with TRBD1. This CDR3 region has 14 residues. CDR1 is KGHSH, CDR2 LQKENI, per germline. The ends lost 3 bases at V and 4 bases at J; junction bases unmatched: 2. The CDR3 loop is CASSPDRANQPQHF. Here the CDR3 DNA reads TGTGCCAGCTCACCGGACAGGGCGAATCAGCCCCAGCATTTT.

This sequence joins TRBV6-1 and TRBJ1-5; TRBD1 matches at 7 bases. The CDR3 runs to 16 residues. Germline V gene sequence: CDR1 MNHNS, CDR2 SASEGT. Trimming took 5 bases from V and 2 from J; bases not matched to a gene: 9. The CDR3 is CASSSPTGTRNQPQHF. The CDR3 coding sequence is TGTGCCAGCAGTTCACCGACAGGGACCCGCAATCAGCCCCAGCATTTT.

This clone was counted between two and nine times. The chain links TRBV20-1 to TRBJ2-3; TRBD2 aligns across 13 bases. The CDR3 length is 14 residues. V shed 7 bases and J 4 bases; nucleotides not matched to a gene: 5. CDR1 is DFQATT and CDR2 is SNEGSKA in the germline V gene (reference sequence). This chain's CDR3 is CSVLAGGQADTQYF. Written as DNA, the CDR3 is TGCAGTGTACTAGCGGGGGGGCAGGCAGATACGCAGTATTTT.

At least ten counts were recorded for this clone. The chain combines TRBV20-1 with TRBJ2-5, with TRBD2 identical over 15 bases. The CDR3 spans 20 residues. After removal of 5 bases from V and 1 base from J, the junction contained 17 bases not matched to a gene. Germline V CDR1 and CDR2: DFQATT, SNEGSKA (reference sequence). The CDR3 nucleotides are TGCAGTGCTCAAGGCTACTACGGTAGGACTAGCGGGGGGGCCCAAGAGACCCAGTACTTC. Protein product: CSAQGYYGRTSGGAQETQYF.

The J gene is TRBJ2-1, the V gene TRBV3-1, with 11 positions matching TRBD2. J gave up 5 bases and V 4 bases, and 4 bases lay outside the gene matches. Looked up from germline, CDR1 is LGHDT and CDR2 is YNNKEL (reference sequence). The CDR3 runs 15 residues. The CDR3 is CASSPGLAGDNEQFF. For the CDR3, the DNA is TGTGCCAGCAGCCCAGGACTAGCGGGCGACAATGAGCAGTTCTTC.

The V and J genes are TRBV11-3 and TRBJ2-3; D gene unclear. Trimming took off 0 bases at V and 6 bases at J, with 13 bases between the two ends. The CDR3 is 15 residues long. Germline assignment: CDR1 SGHNT and CDR2 YENEEA. The CDR3 coding sequence is TGTGCCAGCAGCTTAGATAGTAGCCATGGGGATACGCAGTATTTT. Protein sequence: CASSLDSSHGDTQYF.

This clone was recorded many times. The chain couples TRBV7-9 to TRBJ1-6; 8 nucleotides agree with TRBD1. The V and J ends lost 5 bases and 7 bases, in that order; junction bases with no gene match: 7. The CDR3 contains 15 residues. CDR1 and CDR2 (germline): SEHNR, FQNEAQ (reference sequence). This CDR3 reads CASSVGTGLNSPLHF. The DNA of the CDR3 is TGTGCCAGCAGCGTGGGGACAGGCTTAAATTCACCCCTCCACTTT.

This clone was seen many times. This rearrangement joins TRBV10-1 to TRBJ2-4, with D possibly TRBD2 on 6 matching bases. Trimming removed 3 bases from V and 4 bases from J, with 10 bases in between. The CDR3 sequence is 14 residues long. Germline CDR1 is WNHNN and CDR2 is SYGVQD (reference sequence). DNA for the CDR3: TGCGCCAGCAGTGAAGGAGGGCAGAAAAACATTCAGTACTTC. As protein: CASSEGGQKNIQYF.

This clone came up a few times. The CDR3 is CASSLRVRNTGELFF. The CDR3 nucleotides read TGTGCCAGCAGCTTAAGAGTAAGGAACACCGGGGAGCTGTTTTTT. The V gene is TRBV7-2, the J gene TRBJ2-2; D gene uncertain. Trimming shortened V by 2 bases and J by 1 base, and 8 bases separated the two germline ends. Germline CDR1 SGHTA, CDR2 FQGNSA. This CDR3 has 15 residues.